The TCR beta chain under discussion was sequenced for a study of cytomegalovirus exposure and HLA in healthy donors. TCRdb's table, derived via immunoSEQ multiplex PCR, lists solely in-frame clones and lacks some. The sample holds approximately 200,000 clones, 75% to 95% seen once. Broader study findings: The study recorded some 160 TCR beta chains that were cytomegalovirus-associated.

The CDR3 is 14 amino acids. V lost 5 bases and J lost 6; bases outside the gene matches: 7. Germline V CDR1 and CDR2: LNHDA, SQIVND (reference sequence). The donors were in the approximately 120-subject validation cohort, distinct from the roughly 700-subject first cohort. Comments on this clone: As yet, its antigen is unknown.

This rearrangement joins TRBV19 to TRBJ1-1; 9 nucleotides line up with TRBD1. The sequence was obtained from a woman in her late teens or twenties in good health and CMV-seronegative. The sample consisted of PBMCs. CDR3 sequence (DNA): TGTGCCAGTAGTGAAGACAGGGGGGGGCCTGAAGCTTTCTTT. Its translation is CASSEDRGGPEAFF.